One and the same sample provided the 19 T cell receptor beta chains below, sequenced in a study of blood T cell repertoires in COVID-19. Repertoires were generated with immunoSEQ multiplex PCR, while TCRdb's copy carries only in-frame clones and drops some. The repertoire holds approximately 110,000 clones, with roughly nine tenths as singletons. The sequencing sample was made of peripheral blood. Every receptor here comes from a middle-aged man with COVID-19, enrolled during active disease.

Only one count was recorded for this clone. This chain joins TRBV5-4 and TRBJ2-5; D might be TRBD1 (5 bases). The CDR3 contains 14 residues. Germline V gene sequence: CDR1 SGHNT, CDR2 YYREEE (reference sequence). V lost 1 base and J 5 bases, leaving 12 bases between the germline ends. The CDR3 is CASSLSAGMETQYF. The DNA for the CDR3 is TGTGCCAGCAGCTTGAGTGCAGGGATGGAGACCCAGTACTTC. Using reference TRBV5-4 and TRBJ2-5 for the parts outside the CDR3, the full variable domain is ETGVTQSPTHLIKTRGQQVTLRCSSQSGHNTVSWYQQALGQGPQFIFQYYREEENGRGNFPPRFSGLQFPNYSSELNVNALELDDSALYLCASSLSAGMETQYFGPGTRLLVL.

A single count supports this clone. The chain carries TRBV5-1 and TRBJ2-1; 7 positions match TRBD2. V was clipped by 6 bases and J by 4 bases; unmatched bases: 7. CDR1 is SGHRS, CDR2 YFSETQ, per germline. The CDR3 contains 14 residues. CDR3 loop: CASTWEGGYNEQFF. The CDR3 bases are TGCGCCAGCACCTGGGAGGGAGGTTACAATGAGCAGTTCTTC.

The CDR3 DNA sequence: TGTGCCAGCTCCCAGGGGGCGGGAAACGAGCAGTACTTC. Encoded protein: CASSQGAGNEQYF. The rearrangement joins TRBV18 to TRBJ2-7, with 8 bases aligning to TRBD1. Trimming cost V 6 bases and J 5 bases; bases outside gene matches: 6. Per the germline V gene, CDR1 is KGHSH and CDR2 is LQKENI. CDR3 length: 13 amino acids.

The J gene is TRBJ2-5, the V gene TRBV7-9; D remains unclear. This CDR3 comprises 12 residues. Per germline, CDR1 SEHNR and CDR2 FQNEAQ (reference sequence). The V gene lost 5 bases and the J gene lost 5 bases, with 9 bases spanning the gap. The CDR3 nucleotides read TGTGCCAGCAGCATCCCTCCGGAGACCCAGTACTTC. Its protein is CASSIPPETQYF.

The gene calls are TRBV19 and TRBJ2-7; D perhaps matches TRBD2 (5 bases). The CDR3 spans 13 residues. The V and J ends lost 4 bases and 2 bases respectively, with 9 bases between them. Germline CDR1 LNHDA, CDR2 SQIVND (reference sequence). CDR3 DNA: TGTGCCAGTAGTACCACCGGGGCCTACGAGCAGTACTTC. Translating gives CASSTTGAYEQYF. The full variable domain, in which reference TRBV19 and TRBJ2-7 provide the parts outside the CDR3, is DGGITQSPKYLFRKEGQNVTLSCEQNLNHDAMYWYRQDPGQGLRLIYYSQIVNDFQKGDIAEGYSVSREKKESFPLTVTSAQKNPTAFYLCASSTTGAYEQYFGPGTRLTVT.

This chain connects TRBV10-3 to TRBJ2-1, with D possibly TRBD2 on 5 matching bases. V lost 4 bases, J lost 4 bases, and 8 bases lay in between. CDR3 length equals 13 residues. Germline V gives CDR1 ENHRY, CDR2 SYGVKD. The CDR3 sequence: CAISVEVYNEQFF. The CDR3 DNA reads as TGTGCCATCAGTGTGGAGGTTTACAATGAGCAGTTCTTC.

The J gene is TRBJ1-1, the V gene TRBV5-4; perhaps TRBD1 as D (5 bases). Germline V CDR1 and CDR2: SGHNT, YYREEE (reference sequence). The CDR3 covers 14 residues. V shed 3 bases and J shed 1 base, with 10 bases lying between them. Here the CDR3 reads CASSSAGPNTEAFF. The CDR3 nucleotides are TGTGCCAGCAGCTCAGCGGGACCGAACACTGAAGCTTTCTTT.

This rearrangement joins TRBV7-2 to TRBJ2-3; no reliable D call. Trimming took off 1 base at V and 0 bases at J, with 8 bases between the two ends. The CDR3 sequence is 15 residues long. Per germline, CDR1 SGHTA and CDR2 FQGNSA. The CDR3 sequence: CASSLDYLSTDTQYF. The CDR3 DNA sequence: TGTGCCAGCAGCTTAGACTACCTCAGCACAGATACGCAGTATTTT.

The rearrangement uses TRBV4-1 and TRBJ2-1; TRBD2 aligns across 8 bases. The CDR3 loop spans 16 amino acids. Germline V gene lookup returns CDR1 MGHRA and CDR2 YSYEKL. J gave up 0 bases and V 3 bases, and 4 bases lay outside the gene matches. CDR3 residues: CASSHLLADSYNEQFF. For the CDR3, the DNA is TGCGCCAGCAGCCACTTACTAGCGGACTCCTACAATGAGCAGTTCTTC.

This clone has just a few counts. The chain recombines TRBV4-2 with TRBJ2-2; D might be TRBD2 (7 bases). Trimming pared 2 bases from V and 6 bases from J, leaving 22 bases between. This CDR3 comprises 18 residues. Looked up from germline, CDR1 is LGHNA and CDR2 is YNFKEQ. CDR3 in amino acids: CASSQRPIGGQSAGELFF. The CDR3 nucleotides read TGTGCCAGCAGCCAAAGGCCGATCGGGGGGCAATCGGCCGGGGAGCTGTTTTTT.

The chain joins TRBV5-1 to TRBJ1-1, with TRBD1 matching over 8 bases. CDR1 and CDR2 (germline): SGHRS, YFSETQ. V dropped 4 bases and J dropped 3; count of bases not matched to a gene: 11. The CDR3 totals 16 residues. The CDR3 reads CASSLAYRGGYTEAFF. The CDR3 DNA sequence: TGCGCCAGCAGCCTCGCCTACAGGGGGGGATACACTGAAGCTTTCTTT. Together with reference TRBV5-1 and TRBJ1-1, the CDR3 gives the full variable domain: KAGVTQTPRYLIKTRGQQVTLSCSPISGHRSVSWYQQTPGQGLQFLFEYFSETQRNKGNFPGRFSGRQFSNSRSEMNVSTLELGDSALYLCASSLAYRGGYTEAFFGQGTRLTVV.

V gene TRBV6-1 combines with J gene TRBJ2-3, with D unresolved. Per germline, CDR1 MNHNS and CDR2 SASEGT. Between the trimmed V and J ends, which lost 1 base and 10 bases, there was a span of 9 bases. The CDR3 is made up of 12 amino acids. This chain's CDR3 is CASSEGSGPQYF. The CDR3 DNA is TGTGCCAGCAGTGAAGGAAGTGGGCCGCAGTATTTT.

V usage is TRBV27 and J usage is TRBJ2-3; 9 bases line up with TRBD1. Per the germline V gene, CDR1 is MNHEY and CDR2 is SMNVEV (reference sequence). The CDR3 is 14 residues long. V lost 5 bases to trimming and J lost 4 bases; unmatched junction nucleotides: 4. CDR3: CASSTGQGPDTQYF. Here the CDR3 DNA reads TGTGCCAGCAGTACGGGACAGGGACCAGATACGCAGTATTTT.

The CDR3 DNA sequence: TGTGCCAGCAGCTTAGCCACCGGGACAGGGGGTAACTACGAGCAGTACTTC. This encodes CASSLATGTGGNYEQYF. This chain uses TRBV7-2 with TRBJ2-7; 11 bases fit TRBD1. The CDR3 is 17 amino acids. The germline CDR1 and CDR2 sequences are SGHTA and FQGNSA. After removal of 0 bases from V and 3 bases from J, the junction contained 7 bases not matched to a gene.

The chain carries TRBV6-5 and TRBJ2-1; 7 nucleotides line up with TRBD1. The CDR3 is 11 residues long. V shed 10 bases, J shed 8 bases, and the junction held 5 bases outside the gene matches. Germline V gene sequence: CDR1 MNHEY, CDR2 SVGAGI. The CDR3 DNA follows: TGTGCCACTATCAGGGGGTATGAGCAGTTCTTC. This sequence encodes CATIRGYEQFF.

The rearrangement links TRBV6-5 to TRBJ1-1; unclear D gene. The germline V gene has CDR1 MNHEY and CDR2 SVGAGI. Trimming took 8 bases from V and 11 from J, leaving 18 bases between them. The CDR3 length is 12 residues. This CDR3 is CASLEPPFRAFF. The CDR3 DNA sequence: TGTGCCAGCTTAGAACCCCCATTCCGGGCTTTCTTT.

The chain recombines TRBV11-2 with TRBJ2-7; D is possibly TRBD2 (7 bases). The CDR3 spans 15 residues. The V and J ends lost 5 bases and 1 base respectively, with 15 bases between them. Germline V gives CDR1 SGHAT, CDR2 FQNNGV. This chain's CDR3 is CASSGGGSRSYEQYV. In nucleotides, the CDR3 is TGTGCCAGCAGCGGGGGGGGCAGTAGGTCCTACGAGCAGTACGTC.

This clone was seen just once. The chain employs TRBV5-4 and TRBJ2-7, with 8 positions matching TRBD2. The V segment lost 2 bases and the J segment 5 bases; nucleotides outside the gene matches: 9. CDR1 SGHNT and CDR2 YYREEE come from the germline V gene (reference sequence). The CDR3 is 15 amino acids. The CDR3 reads CASSFEAGVRNEQYF. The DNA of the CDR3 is TGTGCCAGCAGCTTTGAAGCGGGAGTAAGAAACGAGCAGTACTTC.

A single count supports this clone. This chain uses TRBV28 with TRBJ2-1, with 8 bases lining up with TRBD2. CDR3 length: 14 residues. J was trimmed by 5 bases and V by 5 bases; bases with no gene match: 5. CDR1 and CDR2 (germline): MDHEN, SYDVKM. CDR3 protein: CASSGLAINNEQFF. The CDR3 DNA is TGTGCCAGCAGTGGACTAGCAATCAACAATGAGCAGTTCTTC. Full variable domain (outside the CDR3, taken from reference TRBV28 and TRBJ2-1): DVKVTQSSRYLVKRTGEKVFLECVQDMDHENMFWYRQDPGLGLRLIYFSYDVKMKEKGDIPEGYSVSREKKERFSLILESASTNQTSMYLCASSGLAINNEQFFGPGTRLTVL.